Sequencing of this TCR beta chain was carried out in a study of blood T cells in healthy people across ages. Findings and limits, study-wide: Across the age range, TCR beta diversity per million T cells fell in a roughly linear way. When one million T cells were used, diversity estimates were thought to be underestimates. Long-lived donors had more naive CD4+ cells and higher diversity than aged donors.

This CDR3 has 16 residues. V was pared by 3 bases and J by 1 base, with 15 bases between. Germline CDR1 is MNHEY and CDR2 is SVGEGT. Healthy Russian Caucasian donors spanned ages about 6 to 95 years. The table lists this clonotype with a few counts. Its antigen is unidentified. Through a sample-barcoded 5' primer and a J-beta primer mix, a second PCR was run for about 7 to 12 cycles. MiXCR, run by TCRdb on the 5' RACE reads, gives a single entry per CDR3 protein. The sample has 600,000 or so distinct CDR3 sequences, less than 35% seen once. This sequence joins TRBV6-2 or TRBV6-3 and TRBJ1-1, with D tentatively TRBD1 (6 bases). This TCR was sampled from a woman older than 75 in good health. The sequenced sample consisted of blood. The CDR3 sequence: CASSYHRGARNTEAFF. As DNA, the CDR3 is TGTGCCAGCAGTTATCATCGGGGGGCGCGGAACACTGAAGCTTTCTTT.